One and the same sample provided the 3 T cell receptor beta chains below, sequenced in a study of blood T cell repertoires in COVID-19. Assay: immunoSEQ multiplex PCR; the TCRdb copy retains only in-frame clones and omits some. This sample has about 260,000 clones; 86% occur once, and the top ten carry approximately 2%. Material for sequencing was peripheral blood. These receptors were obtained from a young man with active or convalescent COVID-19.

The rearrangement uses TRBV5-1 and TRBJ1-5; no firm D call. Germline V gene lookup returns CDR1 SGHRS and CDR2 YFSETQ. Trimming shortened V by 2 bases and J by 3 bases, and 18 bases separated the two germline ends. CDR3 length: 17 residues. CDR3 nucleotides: TGCGCCAGCAGCTTATATCCGGCGGGGTCAGACAATCAGCCCCAGCATTTT. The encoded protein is CASSLYPAGSDNQPQHF.

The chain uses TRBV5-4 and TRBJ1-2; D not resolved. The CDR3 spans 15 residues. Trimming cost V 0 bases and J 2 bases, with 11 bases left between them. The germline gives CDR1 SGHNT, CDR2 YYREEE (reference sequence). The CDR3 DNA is TGTGCCAGCAGCTTGGTGAGGGCGGGGAACTATGGCTACACCTTC. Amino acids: CASSLVRAGNYGYTF.

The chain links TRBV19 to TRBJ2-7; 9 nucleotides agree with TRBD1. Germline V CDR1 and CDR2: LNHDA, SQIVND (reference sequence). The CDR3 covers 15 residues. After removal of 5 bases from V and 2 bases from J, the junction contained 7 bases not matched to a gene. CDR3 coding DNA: TGTGCCAGTAGTGGGCCGGGACAGGGTACCTACGAGCAGTACTTC. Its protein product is CASSGPGQGTYEQYF. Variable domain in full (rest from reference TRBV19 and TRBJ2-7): DGGITQSPKYLFRKEGQNVTLSCEQNLNHDAMYWYRQDPGQGLRLIYYSQIVNDFQKGDIAEGYSVSREKKESFPLTVTSAQKNPTAFYLCASSGPGQGTYEQYFGPGTRLTVT.